The present entry profiles one T cell receptor (beta chain) with its context. Clones were read by immunoSEQ multiplex PCR, and TCRdb kept only the in-frame ones, dropping some. The sample holds around 140,000 clones, 80% to 95% seen once. The V end lost 4 bases, the J end lost 13 bases, and 19 bases lay between the germline ends. The CDR3 totals 13 residues. Germline CDR1 is GTSNPN and CDR2 is SVGIG (reference sequence). The data originate from a study of control samples from healthy donors and cancer patients. The origin of this receptor is a man aged 35 to 55 in good health. V is TRBV30 and J is TRBJ2-2, with D possibly being TRBD2 (7 bases). Sequencing input: blood. The CDR3 nucleotides are TGTGCCTGGACTCAAAAGGGGGGGTCGGGGCTGTTTTTT. Amino acid sequence: CAWTQKGGSGLFF.